This TCR beta chain is drawn from a study of T cell responses to AZD1222 COVID-19 vaccine (dated by TCRdb to the early 2020s). At the level of the whole study: AZD1222 recipients given second doses at about 4 weeks or at about 12 weeks were pooled, since spike-specific TCR depth and breadth were not found to differ between the two schedules. A total of 230 to 250 trial participants underwent TCR sequencing, of whom roughly 210 had received two doses of AZD1222 and roughly 26 had received two doses of the MenACWY control vaccine. Enrollment into the trials was organized by age into subgroups of 18-55, 56-69 and 70-plus years, and those subgroups contained roughly 150, 30 and 60 TCR-sequenced participants, respectively.

The paper as a whole reports these results and caveats: Participants were mostly white British and included more females than males, and it was suggested by the authors that clonal diversity may have been underestimated. After two AZD1222 doses, both the breadth and the depth of spike-specific TCRs were significantly higher than at day 0 and than in MenACWY recipients. In the small 56-69-year group, the increase in depth fell short of significance, most likely because of low power. Because no samples from the day 14 peak response were available, repertoires could be characterized only after the peak T cell response. Conclusions about previously exposed vaccinees were limited because only six AZD1222 recipients were SARS-CoV-2 seropositive at baseline. Vaccine-associated CD4 TCRs spanned the whole spike protein, with dominant responses in regions 160-218 and 743-854. Nearly half of unique spike-specific TCRs reportedly recognized epitopes outside regions mutated in the B.1.351 and B.1.1.7 variants.

The CDR3 regions of human TCRbeta chains were analyzed by immunosequencing. On the study's bioinformatics: Repertoire TCRs were matched against a reference library of SARS-CoV-2-specific TCRs generated with the MIRA antigen-specificity platform. Breadth was defined as the fraction of unique TCRs that were SARS-CoV-2-associated. Depth was defined as the fraction of total T cells that were SARS-CoV-2-associated. Using the MIRA data, each spike-specific TCR was assigned both to the spike region to which the TCR was reactive and to a CD4 or CD8 class. Log10-transformed breadth and depth values were compared by one-way ANOVA with Sidak's multiple comparisons tests. TCRdb mirrors the immuneACCESS table, restricted to in-frame sequences. Some clones are absent from its copies; in checked studies, under half trace to an unresolved V gene, and the reason for the others is unknown. V and J calls and clone size come straight from that table; D and trimming were deduced from the DNA. This sample lists under 150,000 clones; roughly 91% were detected once. Of the sample, 5.1% is held by the ten largest clones.

The time point label on this specimen signifies: baseline before first vaccination. The vaccinee samples were drawn from two UK trials, COV001 and COV002, one of which was a single-blind randomized controlled phase 2/3 trial testing AZD1222 (ChAdOx1 nCoV-19) in healthy adults. Trial participant PBMC samples were collected at day 0 and day 28 after the second dose for TCRbeta chain sequencing. Details on this clone: No antigen is known for it. Nothing much larger sits one base from this clone, and base qualities are not available.

The TCR sequence derives from an adult in good health. The sample consisted of peripheral blood, taken on day 0 of AZD1222 vaccination.

The DNA is as follows: TGTGCCTGGGAGCCACAGGGGGCTCTTAGGGGCTATGGCTACACCTTC. This gives the protein CAWEPQGALRGYGYTF. The rearrangement joined TRBV30 to TRBJ1-2, and TRBD1 matches 9 of the central bases. V has 5 bases trimmed and J has 4 bases trimmed; junction bases matching no gene number 14. CDR1 and CDR2 are read off the germline V gene (reference sequence) as GTSNPN and SVGIG. Spanning cysteine to phenylalanine, the CDR3 consists of 16 amino acids. The entry retains the CDR3 DNA only, 48 bases that are in frame from base 1.